What follows are 16 T cell receptor beta chains derived from one specimen sequenced in a study of CD8+ T cells in alopecia areata. RNA extraction was followed by reverse transcription into cDNA, which acted as the sequencing template. Libraries were prepared by immunoSEQ multiplex PCR; TCRdb keeps only in-frame clonotypes and omits some of them. The repertoire consists of some 110,000 clones, none detected only once. The specimen was lesional skin. These receptors originate from a C3H/HeJ mouse with alopecia areata. As its MHC haplotype, the strain has H2-k.

This clone was counted a few times. Gene names are mouse gene names. Read coverage stops 4 residues before the CDR3 terminus; the germline J gene supplies the remainder. The genes are TRBV1 and TRBJ2-5; D unresolved. Germline V lookup: CDR1 NSQYPW, CDR2 LRSPGD (reference sequence). Trimming removed 3 bases from V and 0 bases from J, with 7 bases in between. This CDR3 has 14 amino acids. The CDR3: CTCSASFNQDTQYF. CDR3 bases read: TGCACCTGCAGTGCTTCTTTTAACCAAGAC.

This clone was seen a few times. The listed genes are named as in mouse. This CDR3 is CASSPGLGANYAEQFF. Incomplete CDR3 DNA: TGTGCCAGCAGTCCCGGACTGGGGGCAAACTATGCT. This chain uses TRBV19 with TRBJ2-1, with 10 bases matching TRBD2. With the read ending 4 residues before the CDR3 end, the germline J gene is used to fill in that end. CDR1 is FNHDT, CDR2 SITEND, per germline (reference sequence). The CDR3 runs to 16 residues. V shed 4 bases, J shed 1 base, and the junction held 5 bases outside the gene matches.

This clone has a handful of counts. Any gene name here is a mouse gene name. The CDR3 extends 4 residues past the end of the read, so its final part is completed from the germline J gene. V gene TRBV19 combines with J gene TRBJ1-2; D gene uncertain. Trimming took 4 bases from V and 1 from J, leaving 8 bases between them. The CDR3 length is 13 residues. The germline V gene encodes CDR1 FNHDT and CDR2 SITEND (reference sequence). The CDR3 loop reads CASSSQKNSDYTF. CDR3 DNA (partial): TGTGCCAGCAGTTCACAAAAAAACTCC.

The table lists this clone with a few counts. The genes are named according to mouse. The CDR3 end falls 4 residues outside the read, so it is completed with the germline J gene. This chain links TRBV13-3 with TRBJ2-4; 11 bases agree with TRBD2. The junction had 5 bases not matched to a gene; V was cut back by 2 bases and J by 3 bases. The CDR3 is made up of 16 amino acids. From germline, CDR1 is NNHDY and CDR2 SYVADS. The CDR3 DNA, read in part, is TGTGCCAGCAGTGAAGTGGGACTGGGGGTCCAAAAC. Translated: CASSEVGLGVQN. From start to end, the CDR3 is CASSEVGLGVQNTLYF. Drawing the rest from reference TRBV13-3 and TRBJ2-4, the complete variable domain is EAAVTQSPRSKVAVTGGKVTLSCHQTNNHDYMYWYRQDTGHGLRLIHYSYVADSTEKGDIPDGYKASRPSQENFSLILELASLSQTAVYFCASSEVGLGVQNTLYFGAGTRLSVL.

This clone came up a few times. Gene names follow the mouse nomenclature. The sequence runs out 4 residues before the end of the CDR3; the remainder is reconstructed from the germline J gene. V and J are TRBV31 and TRBJ2-7; 8 nucleotides match TRBD2. CDR1 and CDR2 from the germline V gene are GKSSPN and SITVG. This CDR3 has 14 amino acids. V lost 2 bases to trimming and J lost 0 bases; unmatched junction nucleotides: 3. Incomplete CDR3 DNA: TGTGCCTGGAGTACTGGGGGCCTCTCCTAT. It translates to CAWSTGGLSY. From start to end, the CDR3 is CAWSTGGLSYEQYF.

Points on this clone: Gene labels here are mouse ones. From the germline J gene comes the end of the CDR3, since the read stops 4 residues before it. The chain carries TRBV1 and TRBJ2-1; D remains ambiguous. The CDR3 is made up of 13 amino acids. CDR1 NSQYPW and CDR2 LRSPGD come from the germline V gene (reference sequence). CDR3 bases read: TGCACCTGCAGTGCAGATGCAGGCGCT. This gives the protein CTCSADAGA. The whole CDR3 protein reads CTCSADAGAEQFF. Full variable domain (missing parts from reference TRBV1 and TRBJ2-1): VTLLEQNPRWRLVPRGQAVNLRCILKNSQYPWMSWYQQDLQKQLQWLFTLRSPGDKEVKSLPGADYLATRVTDTELRLQVANMSQGRTLYCTCSADAGAEQFFGPGTRLTVL.

With respect to this clone: A junction end diverges from the germline sequence, so it may reflect a read error. Mouse names are used for the genes. The CDR3 end falls 4 residues outside the read, so it is completed with the germline J gene. V gene TRBV13-2 combines with J gene TRBJ2-7; 10 bases line up with TRBD2. The CDR3 is 14 amino acids. Germline CDR1 is NNHNN and CDR2 is SYGAGS (reference sequence). This CDR3 reads CASGDDWGEYEQYF. The DNA read from the CDR3 is TGTGCCAGCGGGGATGACTGGGGGGAGTAT.

This clone was detected only a few times. Gene names are the mouse ones. The read ends 4 residues before the CDR3 terminus; that terminus is restored from the germline J gene. V usage is TRBV19 and J usage is TRBJ2-5; 7 nucleotides match TRBD2. This CDR3 contains 13 residues. Germline CDR1 is FNHDT and CDR2 is SITEND (reference sequence). The CDR3 is CASSMGLRDTQYF. The part of the CDR3 DNA that was read is TGTGCCAGCAGTATGGGACTGAGGGAC.

Turning to this clone: Gene names refer to mouse genes. CDR3 residues: CASSDDRAAGQLYF. CDR3 DNA (partial): TGTGCCAGCAGTGATGACAGGGCCGCCGGG. This chain links TRBV13-3 with TRBJ2-2; D possibly corresponds to TRBD1 (6 bases). The read terminates 4 residues ahead of where the CDR3 ends, so the germline J gene completes it. Germline CDR1 and CDR2: NNHDY and SYVADS. CDR3 length: 14 residues. Deletions cut 0 bases from V and 6 bases from J, with 9 bases between.

Points on this clone: The translated DNA and TCRdb's protein are not identical at residue 13; the protein here was translated from the DNA. The genes are named according to mouse. The read ends 3 residues before the CDR3 terminus; that terminus is restored from the germline J gene. The rearrangement links TRBV14 to TRBJ1-3; TRBD1 agrees at 12 bases. This CDR3 has 16 amino acids. In germline, CDR1 is SGHDT, CDR2 FRDEAV. The covered CDR3 bases are TGTGCCAGCAGTCCGCCGGGACAGGGGGCTGGAAATTCG. Translated: CASSPPGQGAGNS. The complete CDR3 sequence is CASSPPGQGAGNSLYF.

This clone was detected a few times. Genes and germline come from the mouse. The CDR3 sequence is CASSIRGGADTGQLYF. The DNA read from the CDR3 is TGTGCCAGCAGTATACGAGGGGGCGCGGACACCGGG. The chain couples TRBV19 to TRBJ2-2; perhaps TRBD1 as D (7 bases). The read falls 4 residues short of the CDR3 end, and the missing part is taken from the germline J gene. This CDR3 has 16 amino acids. Germline CDR1 FNHDT, CDR2 SITEND (reference sequence). The V gene lost 1 base and the J gene lost 3 bases, with 13 bases spanning the gap.

In regard to this clone: Mouse gene names apply. The read gets to within 4 residues of the CDR3 end, and the germline J gene fills in the rest. This rearrangement joins TRBV16 to TRBJ1-4; a possible D gene is TRBD1 (6 bases). Trimming removed 5 bases at V and 3 bases at J, with 13 bases between. The CDR3 is made up of 15 amino acids. From germline, CDR1 is SGHSA and CDR2 FRNQAP. This CDR3 reads CASSPGTPTNERLFF. CDR3 DNA, as far as it was read: TGTGCAAGCAGCCCCGGGACACCTACCAACGAA.

Points on this clone: Gene labels here are mouse ones. Read coverage stops 4 residues before the CDR3 terminus; the germline J gene supplies the remainder. The chain couples TRBV1 to TRBJ2-1; 14 bases match TRBD2. The CDR3 is 17 residues long. Germline CDR1 is NSQYPW and CDR2 is LRSPGD (reference sequence). The CDR3 sequence is CTCSARGTGGAEAEQFF. CDR3 bases read: TGCACCTGCAGTGCGAGGGGGACTGGGGGGGCTGAGGCT.

This clone was recorded a few times. The translated DNA and TCRdb's protein are not identical at residue 12; the protein here was translated from the DNA. Genes here carry mouse names. The read terminates 3 residues before the CDR3 end, so the remaining end is supplied by the germline J gene. V is TRBV13-3 and J is TRBJ1-3; weak D call: TRBD1 (5 bases). V lost 5 bases, J lost 0 bases, and 12 bases lay in between. Germline-derived CDR1 and CDR2 are NNHDY and SYVADS. CDR3 size: 15 residues. The CDR3 spells CASSVDRYSGNTLYF. The covered CDR3 bases are TGTGCCAGCAGCGTCGACAGATATTCTGGAAATACG.

To note about this clone: The protein in this entry is translated from the DNA; at residue 12 it differs from the protein listed in TCRdb. Mouse names are used for the genes. Read coverage stops 3 residues before the CDR3 terminus; the germline J gene supplies the remainder. The J gene is TRBJ1-6, the V gene TRBV13-3; the match to TRBD1 covers 7 bases. TRBJ1-6 is designated an ORF whose function remains uncertain. Germline CDR1 NNHDY, CDR2 SYVADS. The CDR3 spans 15 residues. V lost 4 bases to trimming and J lost 5 bases; unmatched junction nucleotides: 6. CDR3 protein: CASSHNRGDNSPLYF. The CDR3 DNA, read in part, is TGTGCCAGCAGTCACAACAGGGGTGATAATTCGCCC.

As to this clone: Genes and germline come from the mouse. With the read ending 4 residues before the CDR3 end, the germline J gene is used to fill in that end. V and J are TRBV13-2 and TRBJ2-5; 8 bases match TRBD2. This CDR3 has 12 amino acids. Per germline, CDR1 NNHNN and CDR2 SYGAGS (reference sequence). CDR3 DNA, as far as it was read: TGTGCCAGCGGTGGGGACTGGGAC. It specifies CASGGDWD. The CDR3, in full, reads CASGGDWDTQYF.